Listed here is a single T cell receptor beta chain. Its antigen is unidentified. This sample stems from a study of human T cells and chemical hapten exposure. MiXCR, run by TCRdb on the RACE reads, gives a single entry per CDR3 protein. The sample records some 74,000 distinct CDR3 sequences, under 15% being singletons. Overall study findings and caveats: All donors were alopecia patients, so their immunity may differ from that of healthy people.

The CDR3 runs 16 residues. V was pared by 5 bases and J by 5 bases, with 12 bases of the junction left unmatched. CDR1 is MNHNY and CDR2 is SVGAGI in the germline V gene (reference sequence). Specified time point: patch test 3, about 24 weeks after DPC sensitization. Indicated treatment: therapeutic diphenylcyclopropenone sensitization with weekly scalp DPC. The sample in question was whole blood, obtained in connection with sensitization to the hapten diphenylcyclopropenone (DPC). The sequence was collected from a woman in her forties or fifties with alopecia areata. Some clones in this sample may be carry-over from other donors' samples. The rearrangement joins TRBV6-6 to TRBJ1-5, with 7 bases matching TRBD1. The CDR3 region is CASSSTPGTVDQPQHF. In DNA form, the CDR3 reads TGTGCCAGCAGTAGTACCCCCGGGACAGTTGATCAGCCCCAGCATTTT.